Listed below are T cell receptor beta chains from one sample, sequenced in a study of T-cell memory formation after mild COVID-19. TCRdb recomputed calls from the 5' RACE reads with MiXCR, one row per CDR3 protein. The sample records 250,000 to 300,000 distinct CDR3 sequences, 7% to 10% being singletons. Sequencing was performed on PBMCs or a T cell subset sorted from them (not recorded which). Receptors originate from a man younger than 30 who had mild COVID-19 (a few samples of this study predate the infection). Cell type and time point are not known. The CDR3 runs from the conserved cysteine through the conserved F or W. D genes are given only for firm matches. Expanded clones get a size class; other rows say once, few or many, or leave the size out.

>TRBJ2-2|TRBV12-3/TRBV12-4|few|.
CASSLRVAGTGELFF
TGTGCCAGCAGTCTCAGGGTGGCGGGGACCGGGGAGCTGTTTTTT
>TRBJ1-3|TRBV18|.|.
CASSPSGINSGNTIYF
TGTGCCAGCTCACCATCCGGGATCAACTCTGGAAACACCATATATTTT
>TRBJ2-3|TRBV27|.|TRBD2
CASSTPSGGARTDTQYF
TGTGCCAGCAGTACCCCTAGCGGGGGGGCTCGGACAGATACGCAGTATTTT
>TRBJ2-1|TRBV5-1|few|TRBD2
CASSGRGDGSSYNEQFF
TGCGCCAGCAGTGGGCGGGGGGACGGGAGCTCCTACAATGAGCAGTTCTTC
>TRBJ1-2|TRBV5-1|.|.
CASSLGLGYTF
TGCGCCAGCAGCTTGGGGCTTGGCTACACCTTC
>TRBJ2-2|TRBV15|many|.
CATSRDRPNTGELFF
TGTGCCACCAGCAGAGATCGACCGAACACCGGGGAGCTGTTTTTT
>TRBJ2-1|TRBV5-8|.|TRBD2
CAGSLGPSGGQYNEQFF
TGTGCCGGCAGCTTGGGGCCTAGCGGGGGGCAGTACAATGAGCAGTTCTTC
>TRBJ1-3|TRBV11-2|.|TRBD1
CASSFAGQRGNTIYF
TGTGCCAGCAGCTTCGCGGGACAGAGGGGAAACACCATATATTTT
>TRBJ2-5|TRBV7-2|.|.
CASSFSPKETQYF
TGTGCCAGCAGCTTTAGTCCCAAAGAGACCCAGTACTTC
>TRBJ2-1|TRBV12-3/TRBV12-4|.|.
CASSLWKGPYNEQFF
TGTGCCAGCAGTTTATGGAAGGGCCCTTACAATGAGCAGTTCTTC
>TRBJ2-7|TRBV12-3/TRBV12-4|many|.
CASKNTGSYEQYF
TGTGCCAGCAAAAACACGGGTAGCTACGAGCAGTACTTC
>TRBJ1-3|TRBV4-1|.|TRBD1
CASSRQGPSSGNTIYF
TGCGCCAGCAGTAGACAGGGGCCGAGCTCTGGAAACACCATATATTTT
>TRBJ2-1|TRBV7-3|many|.
CASSLTGLGEQFF
TGTGCCAGCAGCTTAACGGGCCTCGGTGAGCAGTTCTTC
>TRBJ2-2|TRBV7-2|.|.
CASSTYAEELFF
TGTGCCAGCAGTACCTACGCCGAGGAGCTGTTTTTT
>TRBJ2-1|TRBV5-1|many|.
CASSPPRDNEQFF
TGCGCCAGCAGTCCCCCCCGGGACAATGAGCAGTTCTTC
>TRBJ2-1|TRBV7-9|.|TRBD2
CASTGGWRGGNEQFF
TGTGCCAGCACCGGAGGGTGGCGGGGGGGCAATGAGCAGTTCTTC
>TRBJ2-3|TRBV20-1|few|.
CSARAYGTTDTQYF
TGCAGTGCTAGAGCCTACGGAACCACAGATACGCAGTATTTT
>TRBJ2-2|TRBV20-1|.|.
CSARPNTGELFF
TGCAGTGCTAGGCCTAACACCGGGGAGCTGTTTTTT
>TRBJ2-4|TRBV4-1|few|TRBD1
CASSKWGQGANIQYF
TGCGCCAGCAGCAAATGGGGCCAGGGGGCGAACATTCAGTACTTC
>TRBJ1-1|TRBV20-1|.|TRBD1
CSAPGQGTTSEAFF
TGCAGTGCTCCCGGACAGGGGACGACGTCTGAAGCTTTCTTT
>TRBJ2-1|TRBV3-1|few|TRBD2
CASSHLGLAGNEQFF
TGTGCCAGCAGCCACCTCGGACTAGCGGGGAATGAGCAGTTCTTC
>TRBJ2-2|TRBV5-1|many|TRBD1
CASSPLTGVNTGELFF
TGCGCCAGCAGCCCGCTGACAGGGGTCAACACCGGGGAGCTGTTTTTT
>TRBJ2-1|TRBV7-8|few|.
CASSHSGVTEESANNEQFF
TGTGCCAGCAGCCACAGTGGCGTAACGGAAGAATCCGCAAACAATGAGCAGTTCTTC
>TRBJ2-4|TRBV5-1|few|.
CASSLLGAGLRAKNIQYF
TGCGCCAGCAGCTTGCTTGGCGCGGGACTCCGAGCCAAAAACATTCAGTACTTC
>TRBJ2-3|TRBV7-2|.|.
CASNRGSTDTQYF
TGTGCCAGCAATCGGGGGAGCACAGATACGCAGTATTTT
>TRBJ2-6|TRBV2|.|.
CARSNGADNIGANVLTF
TGTGCCAGGTCTAACGGGGCCGATAATATTGGGGCCAACGTCCTGACTTTC
>TRBJ1-1|TRBV5-1|few|.
CASSLMLGDTEAFF
TGCGCCAGCAGCCTGATGCTGGGGGACACTGAAGCTTTCTTT